This TCR beta chain stems from a study of cytomegalovirus exposure and HLA in healthy donors (dated by TCRdb to 2016 to 2017). The study in broad terms: In an earlier analysis of several hundred of the donors, 276 Gb of sequence data and 117 million unique TCR beta sequences from 150 million to 200 million T cells were reported. An early release that covered some 640 HLA-typed donors contained around 300 gigabases of sequencing data and tens of millions of unique TCR sequences. Of the approximately 400 genotyped donors, less than 90% were placed in the genetic ancestry cluster associated with self-reported Caucasian donors. The study aimed to test whether cataloging public T cell receptors could reveal signatures of past pathogen exposure. The study profiled the T cell repertoires of around 700 subjects by immunosequencing and related them to cytomegalovirus serostatus. Besides the first cohort of 550 to 750 subjects, a separate validation cohort made up of about 120 different subjects was used. To predict cytomegalovirus infection status, the study combined high-throughput TCR immunosequencing, statistical association of individual TCRs with disease status, and machine learning. A later analysis re-analyzed previously published TCR beta repertoires from 650 to 800 donors and added high-resolution HLA genotyping to study TCR occurrence patterns. Rather than drawing on any new phenotypic data, the later analysis identified candidate immune exposures from TCR beta sequences and the way those sequences occurred across donors. An earlier analysis of roughly 600 of the donors used high-throughput TCR beta sequencing to judge whether each TCR beta V gene segment behaved as functional or pseudogenic. Donor age, sex, ethnicity and CMV serostatus were compiled together with the repertoire data. A later genetic analysis took genome-wide SNP genotypes for about three fifths of the roughly 700 donors and used that subset as a discovery cohort. Every repertoire in the discovery cohort had been generated on one and the same sequencing platform. Both class I and class II loci were covered by HLA typing, at four-digit resolution. Typing coverage varied by locus: roughly 629-640 donors for A, B, C, DRB1 and DQB1; more than 500 for DQA1; about 590 for DPA1; roughly 470 for DPB1. Because of strong linkage in the cohort, roughly five DR-DQ haplotypes were treated as single units for association and clustering. Across some 400 genotyped donors of the cohort, an average of about 220,000 unique TCR beta nucleotide sequences per donor were sequenced, and approximately 17% of those sequences were non-productive. Overall study results and their limits: Correlated functional status among segregating V segments might reflect linkage disequilibrium, but an unknown experimental factor could not be ruled out. According to a later analysis, parvovirus B19, influenza, CMV and Epstein-Barr virus appeared linked to several top co-occurrence clusters. A cluster of highly shared sequence variants was judged likely to represent a technical artifact of the sequencing pipeline. A later genetic analysis reported fewer N-insertions in productive TCRs among donors in an Asian-associated ancestry cluster than the approximately 670-donor mean. In a later analysis, the rate of TCR association differed among HLA loci, with DRB1 alleles having the most associated TCRs and HLA-C alleles having the fewest. The earlier analysis of a few hundred of the donors excluded roughly 17 rarely observed V segments, including chromosome 9 orphons, because counts were too low. Across donors, most TCR sequences were observed very rarely, whereas some public TCRs were present in many individuals. Assigning TCR associations to individual alleles was difficult when HLA alleles, especially DR and DQ, strongly co-occurred. In a later analysis, HLA-associated TCR beta chains were found to be more clonally expanded and to have lower generation probabilities than equally common non-associated chains. In an earlier analysis of 587 of the donors, most TCR beta V segments appeared in productive rearrangements about 87% or about 30% of the time, broadly matching IMGT annotations. Most CMV-associated TCR beta chains appeared to be HLA-restricted in a later analysis, and the HLA associations seemed to be driven largely by CMV exposure. The only immune exposure information available for the cohort was CMV serostatus. A further reported finding was that TCR beta sequences accurately predicted the HLA-A and HLA-B alleles for most subjects in the first cohort. Sequencing depth was assumed to be roughly uniform across donors in the presence/absence analyses, though that assumption may not hold. In this cohort, only TCR beta chains were sequenced, and detectable features were limited by the absence of alpha or paired-chain data. Some IMGT-functional V segments, including TRBV6-2 and TRBV6-3, could not be told apart with the 87-base-pair reads, so those segments were excluded. The study listed 164 TCR beta chains as associated with cytomegalovirus. In a later analysis, some 18,000 TCR beta sequences were associated with specific HLA alleles at a false discovery rate of 0.05. A few of the identified cytomegalovirus-associated TCR beta chains were confirmed in vitro to be specific for cytomegalovirus antigens. Because some donors lacked HLA typing at each locus, the association tests relied only on the typed subset. According to the authors, the approach could potentially be generalized to other disease states and immunological phenotypes. Cytomegalovirus status was reported to be diagnosed by the classifier with high specificity and sensitivity in both the original and validation cohorts. In a later genetic analysis, a missense DCLRE1C variant was associated with V-gene and J-gene trimming of TCR beta chains, and the association was replicated in an independent cohort.

As for this clone: This receptor's antigen is unknown. Base qualities are not at hand, and no much larger clone is one base apart.

CDR1 and CDR2 (SEHNR, FQNEAQ) derive from the germline V gene (reference sequence). V was cut back by 4 bases and J by 7 bases, leaving a gap of 7 bases between them. The CDR3 contains 11 residues, cysteine and phenylalanine counted. Here the CDR3 DNA is all that survives: 33 bases in frame from base 1. Library creation used the immunoSEQ multiplex PCR assay. The multiplex PCR relied on a mix of 60 forward primers for TCR Vbeta segments and 13 reverse primers for TCR Jbeta segments. The CDR3 region of rearranged TCR beta genes was amplified from genomic DNA by a multiplex PCR assay. The amplified TCR beta libraries were sequenced on the Illumina HiSeq System as 87-base-pair reads. For the original study's pipeline: Across the roughly 640 repertoires, a later analysis counted some 81 million unique TCR beta chains, approximately 10 million of which were shared by at least two donors. A nearest-neighbor algorithm error-corrected the raw reads and collapsed the reads into unique sequences, merging closely related sequences to remove PCR and sequencing errors. V, D and J gene segments were assigned by aligning CDR3 sequences to IMGT reference sequences. For a sequence to be retained, a match of at least six nucleotides was required to both a V gene segment and a J gene segment. Rearrangements were classified as productive when the CDR3 lacked stop codons and remained in frame with V and J, and all other rearrangements were classified as non-productive. CDR3 was defined according to IMGT convention as the region running from the second conserved V-encoded cysteine to the conserved J-encoded phenylalanine. The earlier analysis of some 550 of the donors excluded any sequence lacking an unambiguous match to a single V gene segment. In an earlier analysis of almost 600 of the donors, a V segment was called functional when productive rearrangements were above 56.7%, and segregating when the standard deviation between donors exceeded 5%. A statistical classification framework was built for diagnosing cytomegalovirus status from the catalog of TCR beta chain sequences. In a later analysis, TCR nucleotide sequences were compared against IMGT/GENE-DB human TR gene sequences so that V and J genes could be assigned. A later analysis assigned CDR3 sequences and most-parsimonious VDJ recombination scenarios with the TCRdist pipeline. A later analysis defined each TCR beta chain by its CDR3 amino acid sequence plus V-gene family, and excluded reads lacking a unique V-gene family. As a way to deal with suspected cross-contamination and a sequencing artifact, a later analysis dropped hundreds of nucleotide sequences that were highly shared and had low generation probability. In a later analysis, a clonal expansion index for each public chain was calculated from normalized within-repertoire ranks of inferred template counts. In a later analysis, generation probabilities were computed using a VDJ recombination model fitted to out-of-frame rearrangements, and the results were checked against IGoR. A later analysis scored TCR-TCR, TCR-HLA and TCR-CMV co-occurrence with hypergeometric tests, applying a repertoire-size bias correction to TCR pairs. A later analysis estimated false discovery rates by permuting HLA or CMV assignments 20 times. In a later analysis, co-occurring TCRs were grouped using DBSCAN, with TCRdist sequence similarity added in when clustering inside HLA-allele-positive subsets. For co-occurrence clustering, repertoires with fewer than 30,000 or more than 120,000 public chains were excluded, along with a handful of repertoires with anomalous nucleotide sharing. Sourced from immuneACCESS, this table was stored by TCRdb with only in-frame sequences that have V and J called. A share of the clones is absent; for the studies checked, an unresolved V gene accounts for under half, and the remainder has no known explanation. From that table come the V and J calls and clone size; the DNA was used to work out D and trimming. Recorded for this sample are about 160,000 clones; roughly three quarters of them occurred a single time. The ten most abundant clones make up about 7% of the sample.

The cohort was made up of around 720 healthy bone marrow donors. Cohort members were all nominally healthy when sampled, although unrecorded immune exposures were likely present. The donor tested CMV seropositive and was one of the 289 seropositive cohort members. A peripheral blood sample was provided by each donor, and peripheral blood mononuclear cells were used for TCR beta sequencing. Genomic DNA extraction from the blood cell samples was performed with the Qiagen DNeasy Blood Extraction Kit. The sequence was collected from a man aged 40-49 years in good health and CMV-seropositive. Sequencing was carried out using PBMCs. The rearrangement combines TRBV7-9 with TRBJ1-2, with TRBD1 as a weak D call on 5 bases. The CDR3 amino acid sequence is: CASSSGGGYTF. The nucleotides are TGTGCCAGCAGCTCGGGGGGTGGCTACACCTTC.